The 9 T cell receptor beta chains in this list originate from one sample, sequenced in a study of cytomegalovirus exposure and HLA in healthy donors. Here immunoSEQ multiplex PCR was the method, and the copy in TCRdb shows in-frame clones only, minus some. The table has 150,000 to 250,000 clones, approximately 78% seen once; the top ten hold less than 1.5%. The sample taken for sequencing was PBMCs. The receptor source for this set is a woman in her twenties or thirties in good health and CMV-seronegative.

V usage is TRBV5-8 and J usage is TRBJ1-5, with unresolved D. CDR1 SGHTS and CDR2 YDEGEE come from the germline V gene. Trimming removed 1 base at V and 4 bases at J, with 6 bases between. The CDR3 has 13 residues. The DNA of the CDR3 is TGTGCCAGCAGCTTGAGAGGGAATCAGCCCCAGCATTTT. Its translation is CASSLRGNQPQHF.

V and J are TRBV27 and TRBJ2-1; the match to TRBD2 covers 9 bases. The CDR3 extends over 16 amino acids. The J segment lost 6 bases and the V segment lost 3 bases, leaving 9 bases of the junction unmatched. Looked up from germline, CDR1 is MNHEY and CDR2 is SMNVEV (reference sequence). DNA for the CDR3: TGTGCCAGCAGTTTTCGGGGCGGGGGGGCGGGCAATGAGCAGTTCTTC. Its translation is CASSFRGGGAGNEQFF.

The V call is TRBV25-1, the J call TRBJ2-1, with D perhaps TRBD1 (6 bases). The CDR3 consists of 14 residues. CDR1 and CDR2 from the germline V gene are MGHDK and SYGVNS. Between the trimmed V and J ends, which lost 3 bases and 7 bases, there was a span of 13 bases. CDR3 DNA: TGTGCCAGCAGTGAGTCCGGGACACGGAATGAGCAGTTCTTC. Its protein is CASSESGTRNEQFF.

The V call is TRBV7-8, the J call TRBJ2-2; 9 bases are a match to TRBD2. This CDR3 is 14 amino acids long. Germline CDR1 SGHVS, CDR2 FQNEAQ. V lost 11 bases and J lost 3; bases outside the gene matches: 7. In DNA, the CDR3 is TGTGCCCAAGGGCGGGAGGGGTACACCGGGGAGCTGTTTTTT. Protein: CAQGREGYTGELFF.

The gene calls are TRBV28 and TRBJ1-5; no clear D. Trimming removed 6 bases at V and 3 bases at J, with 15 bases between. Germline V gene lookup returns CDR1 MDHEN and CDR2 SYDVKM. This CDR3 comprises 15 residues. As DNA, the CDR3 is TGTGCCAGCAGCTCTGTCGGAGGTTCCAATCAGCCCCAGCATTTT. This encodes CASSSVGGSNQPQHF.

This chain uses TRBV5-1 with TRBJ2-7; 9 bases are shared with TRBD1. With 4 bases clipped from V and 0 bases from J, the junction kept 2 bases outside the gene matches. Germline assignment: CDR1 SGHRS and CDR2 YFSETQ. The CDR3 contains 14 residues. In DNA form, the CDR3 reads TGCGCCAGCAGCATGGACAGGGGCTCCTACGAGCAGTACTTC. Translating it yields CASSMDRGSYEQYF.

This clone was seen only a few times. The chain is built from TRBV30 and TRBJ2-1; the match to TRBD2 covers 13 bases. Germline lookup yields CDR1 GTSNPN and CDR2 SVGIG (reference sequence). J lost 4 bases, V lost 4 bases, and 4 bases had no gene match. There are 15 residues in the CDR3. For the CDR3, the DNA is TGTGCCTGGACCGGGACTAGCGGGATGTACAATGAGCAGTTCTTC. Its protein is CAWTGTSGMYNEQFF.

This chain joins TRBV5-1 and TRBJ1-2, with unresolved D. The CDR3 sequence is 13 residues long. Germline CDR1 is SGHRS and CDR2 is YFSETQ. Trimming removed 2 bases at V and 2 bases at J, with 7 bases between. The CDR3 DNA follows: TGCGCCAGCAGCTTCGAGGAAAACTATGGCTACACCTTC. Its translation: CASSFEENYGYTF.

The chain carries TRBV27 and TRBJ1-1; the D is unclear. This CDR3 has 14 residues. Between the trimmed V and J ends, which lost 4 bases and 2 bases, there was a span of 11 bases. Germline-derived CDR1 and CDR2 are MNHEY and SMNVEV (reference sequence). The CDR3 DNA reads TGTGCCAGCAGTTCGCTACAGAGCAACACTGAAGCTTTCTTT. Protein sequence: CASSSLQSNTEAFF.